This T cell receptor beta chain was recovered during a study of T cell clonality in common variable immunodeficiency. There are 17 residues in the CDR3. Germline V gene lookup returns CDR1 LGHNA and CDR2 YNFKEQ. Measured with immunoSEQ multiplex PCR; TCRdb has only the in-frame clones, and not every one. The table lists fewer than 65,000 clones, with no singletons. Patients and controls were mostly of Caucasian heritage. This clone was seen at least ten times. The antigen remains undetermined. One end of the junction does not line up with germline, which may come from a read error. The read ends 3 residues shy of where the CDR3 ends; the end is completed using the germline J gene. Study results and limitations: Links between repertoire features and CVID complications were heterogeneity-limited. TCRbeta clonality was increased in CVID versus healthy controls.

Sequencing was performed on peripheral blood mononuclear cells. This receptor was taken from a person aged 18 to 75 in good health. The V gene is TRBV4-2, the J gene TRBJ1-3; D is ambiguous. The sequenced part of the CDR3 DNA is TGCGCCAGCAGCCAAGATCAGGTAGAGGGTACTGGAAACACC. Its protein product is CASSQDQVEGTGNT. In full, the CDR3 reads CASSQDQVEGTGNTIYF.